Here is one T cell receptor beta chain with its context. The target antigen is unknown. The data were taken from a study of OX40 agonist ivuxolimab in advanced cancers. General study points: Some of the lowest clonal expansion was seen in partial responders at 0.1-3.0 mg/kg.

Repertoires were generated with immunoSEQ multiplex PCR, while TCRdb's copy carries only in-frame clones and drops some. The data show tens of thousands of clones, with 79% seen just once and 15% held by the top ten. The V gene end was trimmed by 5 bases and the J gene end by 4 bases; junction bases not matched to a gene: 11. Germline CDR1 is PRHDT and CDR2 is FYEKMQ (reference sequence). The CDR3 is made up of 17 amino acids. The rearrangement uses TRBV13 and TRBJ1-3, with TRBD1 matching over 10 bases. Sequenced material: CD4+ or CD8+ T cells sorted from blood, taken in a trial of the OX40 agonist ivuxolimab. The clonotype originates from an adult with an advanced solid tumor such as melanoma, head and neck, liver or kidney cancer. CDR3 DNA sequence: TGTGCCAGCAGCCCGCCGGGGACAGGGGTGGAAGGAAACACCATATATTTT. Protein sequence: CASSPPGTGVEGNTIYF.